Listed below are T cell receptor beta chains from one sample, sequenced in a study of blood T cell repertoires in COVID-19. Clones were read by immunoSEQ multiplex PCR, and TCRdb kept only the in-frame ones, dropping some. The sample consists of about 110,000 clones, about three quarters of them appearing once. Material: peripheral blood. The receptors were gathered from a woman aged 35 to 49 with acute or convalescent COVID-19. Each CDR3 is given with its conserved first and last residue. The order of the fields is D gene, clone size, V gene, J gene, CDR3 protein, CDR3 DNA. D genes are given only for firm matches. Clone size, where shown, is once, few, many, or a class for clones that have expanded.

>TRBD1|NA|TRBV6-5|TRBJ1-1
CASRQGDGTEAFF
TGTGCCAGCAGACAGGGGGATGGCACTGAAGCTTTCTTT
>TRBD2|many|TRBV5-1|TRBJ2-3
CASSLGLAGTDTQYF
TGCGCCAGCAGCTTGGGCCTAGCGGGTACAGATACGCAGTATTTT
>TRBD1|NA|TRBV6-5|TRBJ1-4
CASRNRGDNEKLFF
TGTGCCAGCAGGAACAGGGGGGATAATGAAAAACTGTTTTTT
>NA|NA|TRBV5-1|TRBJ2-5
CASSLTVEKETQYF
TGCGCCAGCAGCTTGACCGTTGAGAAAGAGACCCAGTACTTC
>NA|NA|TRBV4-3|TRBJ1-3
CASSQGGDRGNTIYF
TGCGCCAGCAGCCAGGGGGGGGACCGTGGAAACACCATATATTTT
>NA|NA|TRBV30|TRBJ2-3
CAWNARMSDTQYF
TGTGCCTGGAACGCTAGGATGTCAGATACGCAGTATTTT
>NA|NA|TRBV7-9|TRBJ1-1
CASSLFPNEARGAEAFF
TGTGCCAGCAGCTTATTCCCCAATGAGGCAAGGGGCGCTGAAGCTTTCTTT
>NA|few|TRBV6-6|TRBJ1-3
CASSSQGSGNTIYF
TGTGCCAGCAGTTCTCAGGGCTCTGGAAACACCATATATTTT
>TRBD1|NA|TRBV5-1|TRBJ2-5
CASSSSGQGLTQYF
TGCGCCAGCAGCTCGAGCGGACAGGGATTAACCCAGTACTTC
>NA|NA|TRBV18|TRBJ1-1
CASSPPTGNTEAFF
TGTGCCAGCTCACCCCCGACAGGGAACACTGAAGCTTTCTTT
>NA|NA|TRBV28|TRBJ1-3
CASSFRGSGNTIYF
TGTGCCAGCAGTTTTCGGGGTTCTGGAAACACCATATATTTT
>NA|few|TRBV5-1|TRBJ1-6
CASSLKGQKSPLHF
TGCGCCAGCAGCTTAAAGGGGCAAAAGTCACCCCTCCACTTT
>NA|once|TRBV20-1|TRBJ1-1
CSARGGTEAFF
TGCAGTGCCCGGGGGGGCACTGAAGCTTTCTTT
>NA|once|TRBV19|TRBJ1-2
CASSLLQANFYGYTF
TGTGCCAGTAGTTTACTTCAGGCCAACTTCTATGGCTACACCTTC
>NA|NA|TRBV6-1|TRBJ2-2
CASSVYGLRNTGELFF
TGTGCCAGCAGTGTGTATGGGCTACGGAACACCGGGGAGCTGTTTTTT
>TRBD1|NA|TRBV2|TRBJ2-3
CASSDQGVWYF
TGTGCCAGCAGTGACCAGGGGGTGTGGTATTTT
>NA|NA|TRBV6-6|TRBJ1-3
CASSYRGSGNTIYF
TGTGCCAGCAGTTACCGGGGATCTGGAAACACCATATATTTT
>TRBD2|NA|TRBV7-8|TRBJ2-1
CASSLARLAGHNEQFF
TGTGCCAGCAGCTTAGCGCGACTAGCGGGCCACAATGAGCAGTTCTTC
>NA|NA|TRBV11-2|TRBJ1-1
CASSLAERDEAFF
TGTGCCAGCAGCTTAGCGGAGCGGGACGAAGCTTTCTTT
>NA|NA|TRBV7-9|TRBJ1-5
CASSPGGFSGQPQHF
TGTGCCAGCAGCCCTGGAGGGTTTAGCGGTCAGCCCCAGCATTTT
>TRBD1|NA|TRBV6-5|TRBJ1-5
CASSRQGSNQPQHF
TGTGCCAGCAGTCGACAGGGGAGCAATCAGCCCCAGCATTTT
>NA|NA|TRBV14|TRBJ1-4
CASSLGGVSNEKLFF
TGTGCCAGCAGCCTGGGGGGGGTGTCCAATGAAAAACTGTTTTTT
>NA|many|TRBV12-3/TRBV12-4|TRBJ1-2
CASSEGAHYGYTF
TGTGCCAGCAGCGAAGGGGCCCACTATGGCTACACCTTC
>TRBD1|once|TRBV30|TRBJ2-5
CAWKTYRGQETQYF
TGTGCCTGGAAAACTTACAGGGGACAAGAGACCCAGTACTTC
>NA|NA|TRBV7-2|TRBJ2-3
CASSSGVFTDTQYF
TGTGCCAGCAGCTCGGGGGTTTTCACAGATACGCAGTATTTT
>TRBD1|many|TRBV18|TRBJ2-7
CASGQGTIYEQYF
TGTGCCAGCGGACAGGGGACAATCTACGAGCAGTACTTC
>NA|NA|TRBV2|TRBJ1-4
CASSAQSANEKLFF
TGTGCCAGCAGTGCACAGTCCGCGAACGAAAAACTGTTTTTT
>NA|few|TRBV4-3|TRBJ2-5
CASSLRATAQETQYF
TGCGCCAGCAGCCTCAGAGCCACAGCCCAAGAGACCCAGTACTTC
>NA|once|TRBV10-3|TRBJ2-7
CAISGQYEQYF
TGTGCCATCAGTGGCCAGTACGAGCAGTACTTC
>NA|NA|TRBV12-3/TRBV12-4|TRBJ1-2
CASRAGSERGYTF
TGTGCCAGCAGAGCGGGGTCCGAGCGGGGCTACACCTTC
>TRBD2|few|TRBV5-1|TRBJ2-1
CASSFTGEGDEQFF
TGCGCCAGCAGCTTTACGGGGGAGGGCGATGAGCAGTTCTTC
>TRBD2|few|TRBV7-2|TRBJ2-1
CASSLMSGGRGEQFF
TGTGCCAGCAGCTTAATGAGCGGGGGGAGAGGCGAGCAGTTCTTC
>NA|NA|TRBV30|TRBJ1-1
CAWSVDSTEAFF
TGTGCCTGGAGTGTAGACAGCACTGAAGCTTTCTTT
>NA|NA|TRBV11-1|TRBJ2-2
CASSLEGIGELFF
TGTGCCAGCAGCTTAGAGGGGATCGGGGAGCTGTTTTTT
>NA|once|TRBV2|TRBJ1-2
CASSPLAYYGYTF
TGTGCCAGCAGCCCTTTGGCATACTATGGCTACACCTTC
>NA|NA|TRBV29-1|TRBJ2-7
CSVALQGGYEQYF
TGCAGCGTCGCTCTACAGGGAGGGTACGAGCAGTACTTC
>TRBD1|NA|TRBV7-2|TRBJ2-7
CASSAEGARWSEQYF
TGTGCCAGCAGCGCCGAGGGGGCCAGGTGGAGCGAGCAGTACTTC
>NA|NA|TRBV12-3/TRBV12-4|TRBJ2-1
CASSPPGYNEQFF
TGTGCCAGCAGCCCTCCGGGGTATAATGAGCAGTTCTTC
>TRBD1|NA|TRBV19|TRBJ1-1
CASSMNQGAGEAFF
TGTGCCAGTAGTATGAATCAGGGGGCTGGTGAAGCTTTCTTT
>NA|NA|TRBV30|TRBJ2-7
CAWTSGFNYEQYF
TGTGCCTGGACCTCGGGATTTAACTACGAGCAGTACTTC